A single sample gave rise to the 14 T cell receptor beta chains below, sequenced in a study of T cells after yellow fever vaccination (dated by TCRdb to about 2019). Taken with the paper, the label for treatment or condition translates to: live attenuated yellow fever vaccine strain. The library came from 5' RACE. The instrument given in TCRdb is Illumina NovaSeq 6000. TCRdb reanalyzed the raw reads on its own, using fastp at Q25 for trimming and MiXCR for clone calling, and kept in-frame beta chains. When rows share a CDR3 protein, they turn into one entry using the most common DNA and genes. The sample table shows more than 25,000 distinct CDR3 sequences, and approximately 4.2% are seen once. The ten most abundant clones make up approximately 38% of the sample. This specimen was PBMCs, either bulk or a sorted T-cell subset (CD4+, CD8+, memory, or dextramer-sorted; not recorded which), taken on the day of the yellow fever booster vaccination. The source is a man aged 18 to 30 who received the YFV17D yellow fever vaccine.

This clonotype was seen repeatedly, ten times or more. CDR3 loop: CASSESGELPQHF. For the CDR3, the DNA is TGTGCCAGCAGTGAGAGTGGGGAGCTCCCCCAGCATTTT. This chain connects TRBV12-3 or TRBV12-4 to TRBJ1-5; D is ambiguous. CDR3 length: 13 residues. Trimming removed 5 bases at V and 10 bases at J, with 15 bases between.

This clonotype was observed at least ten times. This chain uses TRBV7-2 with TRBJ1-2, with D perhaps TRBD1 (5 bases). Germline V gene data show CDR1 as SGHTA and CDR2 as FQGNSA. Trimming shortened V by 3 bases and J by 8 bases, and 19 bases separated the two germline ends. The CDR3 covers 15 residues. The CDR3 DNA sequence: TGTGCCAGCAGCTTCGATCAGGGCCGGGGACGAGGCTACACCTTC. It codes for CASSFDQGRGRGYTF.

This clonotype occurred many times. The gene calls are TRBV10-3 and TRBJ1-2; no definite D call. Trimming pared 7 bases from V and 5 bases from J, leaving 14 bases between. The CDR3 contains 13 residues. Germline assignment: CDR1 ENHRY and CDR2 SYGVKD. In DNA form, the CDR3 reads TGTGCCATCACCGGGGAGGAATTTTATGGCTACACCTTC. As protein: CAITGEEFYGYTF.

This clonotype was observed many times. The chain couples TRBV12-3 or TRBV12-4 to TRBJ1-4, with D hard to call. The CDR3 sequence is 14 residues long. Trimming took 7 bases from V and 8 from J, leaving 17 bases between them. The chain's CDR3 is CASTWTAGLEKLFF. The CDR3 nucleotides read TGTGCCAGCACCTGGACGGCGGGCCTCGAAAAACTGTTTTTT.

This clonotype has ten or more counts. This chain links TRBV12-3 or TRBV12-4 with TRBJ2-1; maybe TRBD2 (7 bases). This CDR3 comprises 17 residues. V was pared by 3 bases and J by 2 bases, with 17 bases between. The CDR3 coding sequence is TGTGCCAGCAGTTTGAGTTCGGGGGGCAAAACCTACAATGAGCAGTTCTTC. This encodes CASSLSSGGKTYNEQFF.

This clonotype was seen many times. The V and J genes are TRBV7-3 and TRBJ1-4; TRBD1 might be the D (5 bases). The length of the CDR3 is 15 residues. Deletions cut 3 bases from V and 0 bases from J, with 8 bases between. Germline lookup yields CDR1 SGHTA and CDR2 FQGTGA. CDR3 region: CASSFAGTTNEKLFF. The CDR3 nucleotides are TGTGCCAGCAGCTTCGCAGGGACAACTAATGAAAAACTGTTTTTT.

This clonotype was seen a handful of times. The chain carries TRBV25-1 and TRBJ1-1, with no clear D. The germline V gene encodes CDR1 MGHDK and CDR2 SYGVNS. This CDR3 comprises 13 residues. Trimming removed 8 bases from V and 1 base from J, with 11 bases in between. DNA of the CDR3: TGTGCCAGCGCTGGGCGGTCGAACACTGAAGCTTTCTTT. Translation: CASAGRSNTEAFF. The whole variable domain, remainder taken from reference TRBV25-1 and TRBJ1-1, is EADIYQTPRYLVIGTGKKITLECSQTMGHDKMYWYQQDPGMELHLIHYSYGVNSTEKGDLSSESTVSRIRTEHFPLTLESARPSHTSQYLCASAGRSNTEAFFGQGTRLTVV.

This clonotype was recorded many times. J is TRBJ1-1 and V is TRBV7-2, with no clear D. Trimming removed 7 bases at V and 8 bases at J, with 11 bases between. The CDR3 covers 11 residues. CDR1 and CDR2 (germline): SGHTA, FQGNSA. Here the CDR3 DNA reads TGTGCCAGCACCCCCGGCAGAGAAGCTTTCTTT. This sequence encodes CASTPGREAFF.

This clonotype appeared many times. DNA for the CDR3: TGTGCCAGCAACCCGACAGGGGGGTACTATGGCTACACCTTC. This codes for CASNPTGGYYGYTF. The chain links TRBV6-2 or TRBV6-3 to TRBJ1-2, with 9 bases fitting TRBD1. The germline CDR1 and CDR2 sequences are MNHEY and SVGEGT. Trimming at V came to 7 bases and at J to 3 bases, leaving 6 bases not matched to a gene. The CDR3 contains 14 residues.

This clonotype showed up many times. The chain joins TRBV7-2 to TRBJ2-6, with 7 bases identical to TRBD1. Losses at the gene ends were 1 base for V and 9 bases for J; bases not matched to a gene: 0. Per germline, CDR1 SGHTA and CDR2 FQGNSA. The CDR3 contains 13 residues. This chain's CDR3 is CASSLGQGNVLTF. The CDR3 region has the DNA TGTGCCAGCAGCTTAGGACAGGGCAACGTCCTGACTTTC.

This clonotype was counted many times. This chain uses TRBV4-3 with TRBJ1-2; a weak D match, TRBD1 (5 bases). Trimming pared 0 bases from V and 0 bases from J, leaving 14 bases between. This CDR3 is 17 amino acids long. The germline CDR1 and CDR2 sequences are LGHNA and YSLEER. Here the CDR3 DNA reads TGCGCCAGCAGCCAAGAGGGGCATGCGGTTACTAACTATGGCTACACCTTC. Its protein is CASSQEGHAVTNYGYTF.

At least ten counts were recorded for this clonotype. The chain has TRBV3-1 and TRBJ1-1, with D possibly being TRBD1 (5 bases). V was clipped by 3 bases and J by 1 base, with 15 bases between them. CDR1 is LGHDT and CDR2 is YNNKEL in the germline V gene (reference sequence). The CDR3 contains 16 residues. The CDR3 sequence is CASSQAGVVGNTEAFF. CDR3 DNA sequence: TGTGCCAGCAGCCAGGCGGGGGTGGTGGGGAACACTGAAGCTTTCTTT.

Ten or more counts support this clonotype. The chain employs TRBV7-2 and TRBJ2-7, with D possibly TRBD1 on 6 matching bases. The CDR3 consists of 14 residues. Looked up from germline, CDR1 is SGHTA and CDR2 is FQGNSA. The V end was cut by 3 bases, the J end by 6 bases, with 15 bases between. The DNA of the CDR3 is TGTGCCAGCAGCTTTCAGGGGTCCCCCGGCGAGCAGTACTTC. This sequence encodes CASSFQGSPGEQYF.

The chain links TRBV11-2 to TRBJ2-5; D remains unclear. Trimming removed 1 base at V and 5 bases at J, with 11 bases between. The CDR3 loop spans 14 amino acids. The germline gives CDR1 SGHAT, CDR2 FQNNGV. CDR3 in amino acids: CASSLGPEVETQYF. Written as DNA, the CDR3 is TGTGCCAGCAGCTTAGGCCCAGAGGTGGAGACCCAGTACTTC. Looking up the rest from reference TRBV11-2 and TRBJ2-5 gives the full variable domain: EAGVAQSPRYKIIEKRQSVAFWCNPISGHATLYWYQQILGQGPKLLIQFQNNGVVDDSQLPKDRFSAERLKGVDSTLKIQPAKLEDSAVYLCASSLGPEVETQYFGPGTRLLVL.